The clone carrying this TCR beta chain was observed a few times. Its antigen is currently unknown. TCRdb re-analysed the 5' RACE reads in MiXCR, keeping a single row per CDR3 protein. Of some 200,000 distinct CDR3 sequences in the sample, about a fifth were seen once. This record belongs to a study of T-cell memory formation after mild COVID-19. Study-level background: TCR clustering was largely donor specific.

Whole-study results and caveats: Cross-reactive memory appears to have joined, as suggested by some responding clones showing up in pre-infection memory. Among clones peaking at day 37 in the second wave, SARS-CoV-2 specificity remained unconfirmed.

The sequence derives from an adult woman who had mild COVID-19 (a few samples of this study predate the infection). Cell type and time point are not known. Sample: PBMCs or a T cell subset sorted from them (not recorded which).

In DNA form, the CDR3 reads TGTGCCAGCAGCTTAGTGACCGGGAGCACTGAAGCTTTCTTT. It codes for CASSLVTGSTEAFF. The chain recombines TRBV7-9 with TRBJ1-1, with D hard to call. The V and J ends lost 1 base and 4 bases respectively, with 10 bases between them. The CDR3 extends over 14 amino acids. CDR1 is SEHNR and CDR2 is FQNEAQ in the germline V gene (reference sequence).